This note documents a single T cell receptor (beta chain) sequence. The CDR3 extends over 14 amino acids. The V gene's germline CDR1 is LNHDA and CDR2 SQIVND (reference sequence). This sample is part of a study of T cell clusters in autoimmune cytopenias. Turning to the study itself: Per sample, median TRB depth was roughly 56,000 reads, yielding a median 2,350 distinct clonotypes.

TRB amplification used approximately 270 ng of peripheral blood genomic DNA. TRB rearrangements were amplified by touch-down multiplex PCR with mixed TRB-A/B primers. TCRdb derives one entry per CDR3 protein from the multiplex PCR reads, leaving out DNA. Here the sample table reports roughly 10,000 distinct CDR3 sequences. These records were also assigned to another study, of T cell repertoires in aging, cancer and after chemotherapy. Per that study: Untreated cancer patients had significantly lower blood TCR diversity than age-matched healthy donors. Median generation probability rose over the chemotherapy interval in each cancer cohort, suggesting rebound thymic output.

The receptor was isolated from a human donor in good health. This chain connects TRBV19 to TRBJ1-5. The source material was peripheral blood. CDR3 sequence: CASSIGDRNQPQHF.